This T cell receptor beta chain was identified during a study of T cell responses to AZD1222 COVID-19 vaccine. Overall study findings and caveats: Regions 160-218 and 743-854 held dominance among vaccine-associated CD4 TCRs, which spanned spike.

A remark on this clone: The target antigen is unknown.

Measured with immunoSEQ multiplex PCR; TCRdb has only the in-frame clones, and not every one. There are around 75,000 clones in the sample; roughly 85% occur only once, and about 13% lies in the top ten. The CDR3 sequence is 15 residues long. The V gene lost 2 bases and the J gene lost 3 bases, with 11 bases spanning the gap. The V gene's germline CDR1 is SGHTA and CDR2 FQGNSA. The chain is built from TRBV7-2 and TRBJ2-1; D call uncertain. The source was peripheral blood, collected on day 0 of AZD1222 vaccination. The source is an adult in good health. The CDR3 loop is CASSLSGDNYNEQFF. In DNA form, the CDR3 reads TGTGCCAGCAGCTTATCTGGGGATAACTACAATGAGCAGTTCTTC.